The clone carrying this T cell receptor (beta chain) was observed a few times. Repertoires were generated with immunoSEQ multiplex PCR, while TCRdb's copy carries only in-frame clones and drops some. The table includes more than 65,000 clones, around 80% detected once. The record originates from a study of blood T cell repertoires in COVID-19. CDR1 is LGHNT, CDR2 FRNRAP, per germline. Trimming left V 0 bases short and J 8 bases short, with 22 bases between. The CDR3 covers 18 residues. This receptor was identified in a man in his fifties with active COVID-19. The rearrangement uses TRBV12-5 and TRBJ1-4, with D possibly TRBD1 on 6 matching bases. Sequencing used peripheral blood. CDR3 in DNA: TGTGCTAGTGGTTTGGTAATAGGGGGGGCGCGCAGGGTCGAAAAACTGTTTTTT. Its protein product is CASGLVIGGARRVEKLFF.